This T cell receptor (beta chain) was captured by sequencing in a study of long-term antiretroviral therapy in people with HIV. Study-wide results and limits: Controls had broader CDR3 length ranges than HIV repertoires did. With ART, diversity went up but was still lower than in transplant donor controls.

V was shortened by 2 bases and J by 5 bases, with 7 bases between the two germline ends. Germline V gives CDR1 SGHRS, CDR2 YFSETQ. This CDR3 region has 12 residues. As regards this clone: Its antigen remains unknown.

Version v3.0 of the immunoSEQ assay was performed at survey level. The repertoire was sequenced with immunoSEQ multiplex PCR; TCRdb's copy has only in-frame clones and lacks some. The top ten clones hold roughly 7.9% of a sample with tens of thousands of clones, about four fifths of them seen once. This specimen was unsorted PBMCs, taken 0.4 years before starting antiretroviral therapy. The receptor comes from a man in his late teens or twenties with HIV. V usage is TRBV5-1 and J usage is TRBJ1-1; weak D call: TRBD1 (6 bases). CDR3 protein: CASSLQGTEAFF. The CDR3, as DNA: TGCGCCAGCAGCTTACAGGGAACTGAAGCTTTCTTT.